This T cell receptor beta chain was recovered during a study of blood T cell repertoires in COVID-19. Authors' methods: Reference gene primer amplification gave estimated nucleated cell counts. This table comes from immunoSEQ multiplex PCR, and its TCRdb copy is limited to in-frame clones, with some not included. V and J calls and clone size follow that table, whereas D and trimming were derived from the DNA. This table has roughly 250,000 clones, roughly 89% appearing once. Germline V gene data show CDR1 as SGHRS and CDR2 as YFSETQ. The CDR3 is made up of 15 amino acids. The ends were cut back, 0 bases at V and 1 base at J, with 8 bases in the middle.

The chain combines TRBV5-1 with TRBJ1-3; D is possibly TRBD1 (5 bases). The sample comprised peripheral blood. This receptor was taken from a woman in her thirties or forties who had recovered from COVID-19. DNA of the CDR3: TGCGCCAGCAGCTTGGGGACACCTTCTGGAAACACCATATATTTT. Protein sequence: CASSLGTPSGNTIYF.